This entry is about one T cell receptor (beta chain). This record comes from a study of cytotoxic CD8 clonotypes in ibrutinib-treated CLL. Using immunoSEQ multiplex PCR, the repertoire was profiled, and TCRdb retains in-frame clones only, with some absent. This table holds 200,000 to 250,000 clones, 70% found once. The ends were cut back, 0 bases at V and 5 bases at J, with 7 bases in the middle. Germline assignment: CDR1 WNHNN and CDR2 SYGVQD (reference sequence). The CDR3 extends over 13 amino acids. The chain has TRBV10-1 and TRBJ2-5; D is undetermined. Material: PBMCs, obtained after 24 months of ibrutinib treatment. This clonotype originated in a human donor with chronic lymphocytic leukemia. CDR3 bases: TGCGCCAGCAGTGAGTCGCAAGAGGAGACCCAGTACTTC. This encodes CASSESQEETQYF.